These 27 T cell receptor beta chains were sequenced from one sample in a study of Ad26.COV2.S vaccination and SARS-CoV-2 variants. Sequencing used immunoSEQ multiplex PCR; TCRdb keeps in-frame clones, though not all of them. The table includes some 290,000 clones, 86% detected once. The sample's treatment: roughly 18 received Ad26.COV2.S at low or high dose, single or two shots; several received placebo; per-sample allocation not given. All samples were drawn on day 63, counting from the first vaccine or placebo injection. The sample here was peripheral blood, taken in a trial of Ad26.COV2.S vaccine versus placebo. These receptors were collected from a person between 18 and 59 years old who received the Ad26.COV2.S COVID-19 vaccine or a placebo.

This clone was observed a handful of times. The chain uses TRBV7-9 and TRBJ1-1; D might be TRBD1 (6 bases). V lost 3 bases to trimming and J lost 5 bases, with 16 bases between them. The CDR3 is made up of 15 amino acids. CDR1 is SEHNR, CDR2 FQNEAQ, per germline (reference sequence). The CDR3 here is CASSFTQTGGTEAFF. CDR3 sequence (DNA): TGTGCCAGCAGCTTTACCCAGACAGGAGGGACTGAAGCTTTCTTT.

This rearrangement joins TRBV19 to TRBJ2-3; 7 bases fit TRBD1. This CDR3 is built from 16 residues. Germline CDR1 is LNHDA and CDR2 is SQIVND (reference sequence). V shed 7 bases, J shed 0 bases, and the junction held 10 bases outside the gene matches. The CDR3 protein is CASIPLDRSSTDTQYF. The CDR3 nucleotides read TGTGCCAGTATCCCCCTGGACAGGTCTAGCACAGATACGCAGTATTTT.

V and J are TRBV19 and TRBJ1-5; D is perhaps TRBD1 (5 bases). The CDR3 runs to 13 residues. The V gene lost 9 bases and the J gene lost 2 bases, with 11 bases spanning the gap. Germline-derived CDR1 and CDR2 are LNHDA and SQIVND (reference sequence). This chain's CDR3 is CASQGLGNQPQHF. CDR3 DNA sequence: TGTGCCAGCCAGGGATTGGGCAATCAGCCCCAGCATTTT.

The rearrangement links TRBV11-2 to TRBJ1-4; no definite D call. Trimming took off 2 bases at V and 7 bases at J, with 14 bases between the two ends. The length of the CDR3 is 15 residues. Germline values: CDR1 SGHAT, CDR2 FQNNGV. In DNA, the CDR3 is TGTGCCAGCAGCTTAACCAATCCGCCCCGTGAAAAACTGTTTTTT. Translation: CASSLTNPPREKLFF.

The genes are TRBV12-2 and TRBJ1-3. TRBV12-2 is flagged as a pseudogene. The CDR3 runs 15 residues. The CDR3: CASRSRGDSGNTIYF. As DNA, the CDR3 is TGTGCAAGTCGCTCCCGAGGTGACTCTGGAAACACCATATATTTT.

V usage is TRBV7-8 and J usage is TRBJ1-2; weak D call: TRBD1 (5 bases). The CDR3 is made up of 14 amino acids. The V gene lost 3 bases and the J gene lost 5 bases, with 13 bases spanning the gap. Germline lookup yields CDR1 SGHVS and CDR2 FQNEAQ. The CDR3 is CASSLTPRAYGYTF. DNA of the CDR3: TGTGCCAGCAGCTTGACCCCCAGGGCTTATGGCTACACCTTC. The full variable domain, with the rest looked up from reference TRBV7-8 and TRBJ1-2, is GAGVSQSPRYKVAKRGQDVALRCDPISGHVSLFWYQQALGQGPEFLTYFQNEAQLDKSGLPSDRFFAERPEGSVSTLKIQRTQQEDSAVYLCASSLTPRAYGYTFGSGTRLTVV.

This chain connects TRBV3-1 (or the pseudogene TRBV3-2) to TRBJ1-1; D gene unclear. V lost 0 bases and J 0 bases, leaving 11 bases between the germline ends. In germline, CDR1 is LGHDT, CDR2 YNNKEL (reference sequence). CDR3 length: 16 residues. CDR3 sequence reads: CASSQDTRKMNTEAFF. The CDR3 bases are TGTGCCAGCAGCCAAGATACCCGGAAGATGAACACTGAAGCTTTCTTT.

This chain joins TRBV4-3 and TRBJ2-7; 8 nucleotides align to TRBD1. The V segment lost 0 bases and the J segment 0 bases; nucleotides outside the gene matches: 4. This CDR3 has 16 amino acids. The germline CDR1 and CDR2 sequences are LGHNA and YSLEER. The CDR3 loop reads CASSQEAGGFSYEQYF. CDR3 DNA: TGCGCCAGCAGCCAAGAGGCAGGGGGCTTCTCCTACGAGCAGTACTTC.

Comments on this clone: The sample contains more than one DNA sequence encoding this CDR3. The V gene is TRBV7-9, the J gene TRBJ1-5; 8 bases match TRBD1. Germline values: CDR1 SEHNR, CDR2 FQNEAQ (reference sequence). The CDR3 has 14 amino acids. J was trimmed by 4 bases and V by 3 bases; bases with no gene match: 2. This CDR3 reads CASSLGQANQPQHF. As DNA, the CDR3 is TGTGCCAGCAGCTTGGGACAGGCGAATCAGCCCCAGCATTTT.

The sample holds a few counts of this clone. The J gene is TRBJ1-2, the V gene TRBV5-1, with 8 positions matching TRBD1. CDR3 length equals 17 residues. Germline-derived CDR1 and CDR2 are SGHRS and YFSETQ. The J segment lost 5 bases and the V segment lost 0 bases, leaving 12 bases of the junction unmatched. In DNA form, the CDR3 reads TGCGCCAGCAGCTTGGGACGAGGGACAGGAAAAAATTATGGCTACACCTTC. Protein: CASSLGRGTGKNYGYTF.

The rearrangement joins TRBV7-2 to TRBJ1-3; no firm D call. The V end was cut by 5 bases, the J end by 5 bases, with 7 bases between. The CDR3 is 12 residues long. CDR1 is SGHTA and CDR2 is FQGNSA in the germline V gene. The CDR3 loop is CASSGDRNTIYF. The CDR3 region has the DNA TGTGCCAGCAGCGGGGATCGAAACACCATATATTTT.

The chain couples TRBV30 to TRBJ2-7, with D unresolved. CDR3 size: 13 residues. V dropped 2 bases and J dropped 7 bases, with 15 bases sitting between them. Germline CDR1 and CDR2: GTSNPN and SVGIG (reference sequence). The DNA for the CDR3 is TGTGCCTGGAGTTCGGGTATCGATGGAGAGCAGTACTTC. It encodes CAWSSGIDGEQYF.

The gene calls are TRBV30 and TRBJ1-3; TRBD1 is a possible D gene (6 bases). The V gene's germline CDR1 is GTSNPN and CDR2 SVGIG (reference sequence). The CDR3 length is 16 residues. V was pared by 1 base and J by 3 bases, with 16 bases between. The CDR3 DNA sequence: TGTGCCTGGAGTGCCCGTGGGGGGGCTTATGGAAACACCATATATTTT. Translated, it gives CAWSARGGAYGNTIYF.

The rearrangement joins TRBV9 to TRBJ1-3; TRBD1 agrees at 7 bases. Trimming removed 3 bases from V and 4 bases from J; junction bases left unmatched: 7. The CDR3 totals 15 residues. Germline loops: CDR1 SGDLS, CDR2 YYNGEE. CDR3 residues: CASSAATGRGNTIYF. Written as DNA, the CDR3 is TGTGCCAGCAGCGCAGCGACAGGGAGGGGAAACACCATATATTTT.

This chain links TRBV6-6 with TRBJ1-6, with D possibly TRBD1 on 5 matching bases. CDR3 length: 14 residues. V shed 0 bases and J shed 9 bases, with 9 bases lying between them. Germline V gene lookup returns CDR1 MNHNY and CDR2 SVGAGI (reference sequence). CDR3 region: CASSYSARGSPLHF. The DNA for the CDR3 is TGTGCCAGCAGTTACTCGGCAAGGGGTTCACCCCTCCACTTT.

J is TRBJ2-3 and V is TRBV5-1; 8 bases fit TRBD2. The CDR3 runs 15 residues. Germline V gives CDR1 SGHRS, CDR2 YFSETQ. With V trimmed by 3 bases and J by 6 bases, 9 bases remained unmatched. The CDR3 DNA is TGCGCCAGCAGCTCACAGCGGGGGCCCTCGGATACGCAGTATTTT. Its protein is CASSSQRGPSDTQYF.

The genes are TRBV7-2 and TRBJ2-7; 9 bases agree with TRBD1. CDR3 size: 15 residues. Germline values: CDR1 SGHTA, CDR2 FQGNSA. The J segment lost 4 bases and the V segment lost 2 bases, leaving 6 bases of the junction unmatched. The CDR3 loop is CASSLPGTGMYEQYF. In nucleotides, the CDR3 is TGTGCCAGCAGCTTACCCGGGACAGGGATGTACGAGCAGTACTTC.

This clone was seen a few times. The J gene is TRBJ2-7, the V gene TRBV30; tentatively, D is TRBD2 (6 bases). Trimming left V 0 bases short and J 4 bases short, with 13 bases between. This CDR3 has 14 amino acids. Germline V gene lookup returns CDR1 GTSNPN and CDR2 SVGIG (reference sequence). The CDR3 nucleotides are TGTGCCTGGAGTGTCGGAGGGGACGCGTACGAGCAGTACTTC. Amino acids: CAWSVGGDAYEQYF. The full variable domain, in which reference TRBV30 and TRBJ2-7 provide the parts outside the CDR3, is SQTIHQWPATLVQPVGSPLSLECTVEGTSNPNLYWYRQAAGRGLQLLFYSVGIGQISSEVPQNLSASRPQDRQFILSSKKLLLSDSGFYLCAWSVGGDAYEQYFGPGTRLTVT.

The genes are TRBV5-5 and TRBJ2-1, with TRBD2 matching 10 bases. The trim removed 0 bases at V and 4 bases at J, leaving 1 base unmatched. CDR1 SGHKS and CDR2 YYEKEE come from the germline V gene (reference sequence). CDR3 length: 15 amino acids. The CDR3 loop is CASSLGTSGYNEQFF. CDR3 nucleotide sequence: TGTGCCAGCAGCTTGGGGACTAGCGGATACAATGAGCAGTTCTTC.

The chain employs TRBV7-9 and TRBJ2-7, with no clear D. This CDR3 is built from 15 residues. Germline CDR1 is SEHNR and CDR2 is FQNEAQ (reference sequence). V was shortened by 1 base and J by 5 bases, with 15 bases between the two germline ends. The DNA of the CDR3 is TGTGCCAGCAGCTTAGGGTTGGGGAATTTCGACGAGCAGTACTTC. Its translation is CASSLGLGNFDEQYF.

The CDR3 DNA sequence: TGTGCCAGCAGCCCAGACCCGGGGTTTAGCACAGATACGCAGTATTTT. Encoded protein: CASSPDPGFSTDTQYF. V gene TRBV3-1 (or the pseudogene TRBV3-2) combines with J gene TRBJ2-3; tentatively, D is TRBD2 (5 bases). The CDR3 loop spans 16 amino acids. V lost 4 bases, J lost 0 bases, and 14 bases lay in between. Germline CDR1 is LGHDT and CDR2 is YNNKEL (reference sequence).

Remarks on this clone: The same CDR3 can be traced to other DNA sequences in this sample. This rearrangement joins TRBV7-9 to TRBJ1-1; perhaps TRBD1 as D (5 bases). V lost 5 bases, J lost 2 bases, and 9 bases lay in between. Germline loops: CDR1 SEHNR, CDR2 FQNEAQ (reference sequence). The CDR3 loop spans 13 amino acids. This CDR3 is CASSRQGNTEAFF. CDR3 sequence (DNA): TGTGCCAGCAGCCGCCAGGGAAACACTGAAGCTTTCTTT.

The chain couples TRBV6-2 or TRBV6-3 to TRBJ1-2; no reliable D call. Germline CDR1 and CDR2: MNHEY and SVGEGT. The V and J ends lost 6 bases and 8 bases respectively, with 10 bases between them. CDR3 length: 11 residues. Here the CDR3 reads CASSRNWGYTF. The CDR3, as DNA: TGTGCCAGCAGCCGGAATTGGGGCTACACCTTC.

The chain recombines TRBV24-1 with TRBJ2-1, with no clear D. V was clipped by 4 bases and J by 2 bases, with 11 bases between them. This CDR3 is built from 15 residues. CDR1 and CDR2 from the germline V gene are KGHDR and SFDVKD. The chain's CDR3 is CATSEGRLTYNEQFF. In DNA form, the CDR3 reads TGTGCCACCAGTGAAGGAAGGCTTACCTACAATGAGCAGTTCTTC.

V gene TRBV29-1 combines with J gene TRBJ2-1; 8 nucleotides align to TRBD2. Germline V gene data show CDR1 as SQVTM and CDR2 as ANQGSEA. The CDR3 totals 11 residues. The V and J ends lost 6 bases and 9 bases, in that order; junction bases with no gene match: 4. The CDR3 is CSVQSGGEQFF. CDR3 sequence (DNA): TGCAGCGTCCAGAGCGGGGGTGAGCAGTTCTTC.

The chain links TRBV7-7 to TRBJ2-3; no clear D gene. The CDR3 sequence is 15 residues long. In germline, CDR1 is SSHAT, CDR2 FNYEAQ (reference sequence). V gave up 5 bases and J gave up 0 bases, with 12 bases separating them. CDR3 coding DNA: TGTGCCAGCAGCCCGACGACTCATAGCACAGATACGCAGTATTTT. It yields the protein CASSPTTHSTDTQYF. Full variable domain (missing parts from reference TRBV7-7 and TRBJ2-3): GAGVSQSPRYKVTKRGQDVTLRCDPISSHATLYWYQQALGQGPEFLTYFNYEAQPDKSGLPSDRFSAERPEGSISTLTIQRTEQRDSAMYRCASSPTTHSTDTQYFGPGTRLTVL.

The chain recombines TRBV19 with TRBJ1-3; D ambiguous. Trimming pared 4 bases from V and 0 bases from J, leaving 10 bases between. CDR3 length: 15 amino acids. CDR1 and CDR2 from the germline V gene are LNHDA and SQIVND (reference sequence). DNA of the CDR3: TGTGCCAGTAGTACGGTAGATAACTCTGGAAACACCATATATTTT. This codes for CASSTVDNSGNTIYF.